This note documents a single T cell receptor beta chain sequence. Libraries were prepared by immunoSEQ multiplex PCR; TCRdb keeps only in-frame clonotypes and omits some of them. The sample lists roughly 330,000 clones; less than 85% were seen once. The CDR3 is 16 residues long. The V and J ends lost 0 bases and 0 bases respectively, with 6 bases between them. Germline CDR1 is SGHTA and CDR2 is FQGTGA. The data originate from a study of shared clonotypes between healthy human individuals. This chain connects TRBV7-3 to TRBJ1-6, with D uncertain. The sequence derives from a man in his thirties or forties in good health. The source material was memory CD4+ T cells sorted from blood. Subset indicated: CD45RA-negative fraction. The CDR3: CASSLTASSYNSPLHF. CDR3 nucleotide sequence: TGTGCCAGCAGCTTAACGGCGAGCTCCTATAATTCACCCCTCCACTTT.